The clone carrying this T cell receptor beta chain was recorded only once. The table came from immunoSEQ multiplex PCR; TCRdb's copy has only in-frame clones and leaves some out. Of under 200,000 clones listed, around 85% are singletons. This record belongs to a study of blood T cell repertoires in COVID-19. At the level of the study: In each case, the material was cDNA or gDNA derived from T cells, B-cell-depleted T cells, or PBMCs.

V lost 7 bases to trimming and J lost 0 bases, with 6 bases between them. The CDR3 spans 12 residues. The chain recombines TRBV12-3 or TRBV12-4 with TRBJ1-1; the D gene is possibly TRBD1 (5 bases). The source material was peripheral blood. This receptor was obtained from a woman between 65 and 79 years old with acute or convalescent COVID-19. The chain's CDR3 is CASMGLNTEAFF. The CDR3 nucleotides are TGTGCCAGCATGGGGCTGAACACTGAAGCTTTCTTT.